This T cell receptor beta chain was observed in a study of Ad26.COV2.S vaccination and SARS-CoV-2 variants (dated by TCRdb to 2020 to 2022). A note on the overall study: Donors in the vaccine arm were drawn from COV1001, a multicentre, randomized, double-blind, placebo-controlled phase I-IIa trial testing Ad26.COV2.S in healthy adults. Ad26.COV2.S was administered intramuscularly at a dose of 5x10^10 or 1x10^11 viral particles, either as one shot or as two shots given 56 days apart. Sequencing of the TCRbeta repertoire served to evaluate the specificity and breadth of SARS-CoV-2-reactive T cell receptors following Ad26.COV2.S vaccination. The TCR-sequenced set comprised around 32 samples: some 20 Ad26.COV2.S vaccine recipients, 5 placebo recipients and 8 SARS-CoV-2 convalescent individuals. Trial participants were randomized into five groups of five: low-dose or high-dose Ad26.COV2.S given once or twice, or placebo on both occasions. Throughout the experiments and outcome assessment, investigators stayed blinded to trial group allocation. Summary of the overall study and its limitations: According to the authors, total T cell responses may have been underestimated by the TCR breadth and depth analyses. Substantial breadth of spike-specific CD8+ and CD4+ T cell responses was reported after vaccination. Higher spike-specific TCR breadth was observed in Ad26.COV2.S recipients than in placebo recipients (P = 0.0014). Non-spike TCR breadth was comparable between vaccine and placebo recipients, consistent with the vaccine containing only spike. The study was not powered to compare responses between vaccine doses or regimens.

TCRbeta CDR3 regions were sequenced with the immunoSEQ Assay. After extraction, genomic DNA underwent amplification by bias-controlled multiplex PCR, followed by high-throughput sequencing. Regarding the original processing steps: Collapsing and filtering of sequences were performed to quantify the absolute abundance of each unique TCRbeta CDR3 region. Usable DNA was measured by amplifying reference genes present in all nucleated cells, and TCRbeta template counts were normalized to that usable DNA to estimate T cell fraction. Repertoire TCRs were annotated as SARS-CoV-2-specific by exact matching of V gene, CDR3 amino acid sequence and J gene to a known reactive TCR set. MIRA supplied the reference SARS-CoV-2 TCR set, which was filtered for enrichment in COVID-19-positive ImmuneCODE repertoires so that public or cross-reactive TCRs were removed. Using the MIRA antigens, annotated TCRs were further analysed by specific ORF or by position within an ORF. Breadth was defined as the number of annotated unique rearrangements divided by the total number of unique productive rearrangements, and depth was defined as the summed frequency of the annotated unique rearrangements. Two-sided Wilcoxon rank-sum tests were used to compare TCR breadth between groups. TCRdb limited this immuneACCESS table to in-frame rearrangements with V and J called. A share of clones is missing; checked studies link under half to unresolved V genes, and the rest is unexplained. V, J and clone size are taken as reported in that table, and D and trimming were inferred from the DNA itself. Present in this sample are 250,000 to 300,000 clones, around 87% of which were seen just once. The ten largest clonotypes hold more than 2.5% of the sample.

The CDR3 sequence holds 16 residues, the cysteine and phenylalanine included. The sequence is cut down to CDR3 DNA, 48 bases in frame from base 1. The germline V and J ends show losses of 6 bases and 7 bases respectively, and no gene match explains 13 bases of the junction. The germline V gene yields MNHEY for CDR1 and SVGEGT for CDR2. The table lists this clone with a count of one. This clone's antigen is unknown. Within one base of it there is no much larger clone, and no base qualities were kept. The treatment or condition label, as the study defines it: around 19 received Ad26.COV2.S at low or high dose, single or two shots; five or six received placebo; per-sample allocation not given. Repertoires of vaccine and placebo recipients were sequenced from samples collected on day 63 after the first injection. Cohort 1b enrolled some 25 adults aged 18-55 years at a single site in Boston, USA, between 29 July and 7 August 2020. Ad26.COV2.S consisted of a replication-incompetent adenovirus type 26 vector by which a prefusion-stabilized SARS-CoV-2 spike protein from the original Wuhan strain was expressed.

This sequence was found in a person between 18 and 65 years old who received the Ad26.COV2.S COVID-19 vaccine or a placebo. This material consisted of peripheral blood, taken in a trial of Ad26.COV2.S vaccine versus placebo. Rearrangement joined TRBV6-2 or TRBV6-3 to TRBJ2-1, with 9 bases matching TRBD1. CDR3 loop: CASSPYPGQGMNEQFF. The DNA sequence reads TGTGCCAGCAGCCCTTATCCGGGACAGGGTATGAATGAGCAGTTCTTC.